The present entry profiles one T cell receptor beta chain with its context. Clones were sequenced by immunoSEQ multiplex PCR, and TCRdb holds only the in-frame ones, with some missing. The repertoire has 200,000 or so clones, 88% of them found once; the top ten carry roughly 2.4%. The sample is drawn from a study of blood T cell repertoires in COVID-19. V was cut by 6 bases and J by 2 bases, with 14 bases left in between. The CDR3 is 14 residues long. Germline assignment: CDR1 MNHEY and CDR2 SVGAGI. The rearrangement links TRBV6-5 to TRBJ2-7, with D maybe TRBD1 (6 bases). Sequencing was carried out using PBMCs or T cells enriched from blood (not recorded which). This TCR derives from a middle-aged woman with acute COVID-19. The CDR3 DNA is TGTGCCAGCAGGGGACACGGTTCGGCCTACGAGCAGTACTTC. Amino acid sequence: CASRGHGSAYEQYF.